Listed below are T cell receptor beta chains from one sample, sequenced in a study of T cells in Graves' hyperthyroidism and ophthalmopathy. From the multiplex PCR reads, TCRdb called clonotypes with MiXCR, one entry per CDR3 protein. This sample yields around 340,000 distinct CDR3 sequences, of which roughly 21% are seen a single time; 50% belongs to the top ten. Sequencing used blood. The receptor source for this set is a woman aged 50 to 60 with Graves' hyperthyroidism. CDR3s include the opening cysteine and the closing phenylalanine or tryptophan. A D gene is named only where the DNA matches it firmly. Size is omitted from some rows. Given values are once, few, many or a class for expanded clones.

clone_size	d_call	v_call	j_call	cdr3_nt	cdr3_aa
.	TRBD1	TRBV24-1	TRBJ2-3	TGTGCCACCAGTGGCGGGACAGGGAGCACAGATACGCAGTATTTT	CATSGGTGSTDTQYF
many	TRBD2	TRBV20-1	TRBJ2-1	TGCAGTGCCACGACCGGGACTAACTCCTACAATGAGCAGTTCTTC	CSATTGTNSYNEQFF
.	.	TRBV7-9	TRBJ2-4	TGTGCCAGCAGCTTCCTGGGTGTGGGAGGAAACATTCAGTACTTC	CASSFLGVGGNIQYF
many	TRBD1	TRBV5-4	TRBJ2-1	TGTGCCAGCAGTTTAGACAGGGGCAATGAGCAGTTCTTC	CASSLDRGNEQFF
many	.	TRBV28	TRBJ1-6	TGTGCCAGCAGTTTATACCCACTTTCACCCCTCCACTTT	CASSLYPLSPLHF
.	.	TRBV3-1	TRBJ2-6	TGTGCCAGCAGCTCTTACCCCAGCTCTGGGGCCAACGTCCTGACTTTC	CASSSYPSSGANVLTF
few	TRBD2	TRBV5-4	TRBJ2-7	TGTGCCAGCAGCTTGGGTAGCGGGTTGAGCTCCTACGAGCAGTACTTC	CASSLGSGLSSYEQYF
many	.	TRBV2	TRBJ2-5	TGTGCCAGCAGCGGGGGTAGGGCGCCCTGGGAGACCCAGTACTTC	CASSGGRAPWETQYF
.	.	TRBV27	TRBJ2-2	TGTGCCAGCAGTTTATATCCCCAGGGAAACACCGGGGAGCTGTTTTTT	CASSLYPQGNTGELFF
.	TRBD1	TRBV3-1	TRBJ2-2	TGTGCCAGCAGCCGCTGGGGACAGCTCACCGGGGAGCCGTTTTTT	CASSRWGQLTGEPFF
.	.	TRBV3-1	TRBJ1-2	TGTGCCAGCATGCGCCAGGGAGGGGACTATGGCTACACCTTC	CASMRQGGDYGYTF
many	.	TRBV12-3/TRBV12-4	TRBJ1-5	TGTGCCAGCAGGGGAGCCGGGACCTCGATGGGGCAGCCCCAGCATTTT	CASRGAGTSMGQPQHF
few	.	TRBV5-8	TRBJ2-1	TGTGCCACCGGGGGACGCGGCTCCTACAATGAGCAGTTCTTC	CATGGRGSYNEQFF
few	.	TRBV9	TRBJ2-3	TGTGCCAGCAGCGCCCCCCGGGAGTTCGCGCAGTATTTT	CASSAPREFAQYF